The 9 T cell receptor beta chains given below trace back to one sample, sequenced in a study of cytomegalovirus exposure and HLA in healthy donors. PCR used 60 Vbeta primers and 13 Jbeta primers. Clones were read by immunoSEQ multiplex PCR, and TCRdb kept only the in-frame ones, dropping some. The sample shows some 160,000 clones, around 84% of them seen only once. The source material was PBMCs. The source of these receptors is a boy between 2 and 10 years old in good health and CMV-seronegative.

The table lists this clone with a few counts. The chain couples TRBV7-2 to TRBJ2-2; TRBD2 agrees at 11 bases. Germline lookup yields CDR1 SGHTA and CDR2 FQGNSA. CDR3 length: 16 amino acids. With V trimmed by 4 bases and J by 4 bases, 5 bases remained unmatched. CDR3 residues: CASSSASGGSTGELFF. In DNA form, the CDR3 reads TGTGCCAGCAGCTCGGCTAGCGGGGGGTCCACCGGGGAGCTGTTTTTT.

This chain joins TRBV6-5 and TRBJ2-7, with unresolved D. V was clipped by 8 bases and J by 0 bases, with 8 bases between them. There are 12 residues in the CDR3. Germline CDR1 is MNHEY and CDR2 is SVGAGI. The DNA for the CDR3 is TGTGCCAGCCGGCAGGACTCCTACGAGCAGTACTTC. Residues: CASRQDSYEQYF.

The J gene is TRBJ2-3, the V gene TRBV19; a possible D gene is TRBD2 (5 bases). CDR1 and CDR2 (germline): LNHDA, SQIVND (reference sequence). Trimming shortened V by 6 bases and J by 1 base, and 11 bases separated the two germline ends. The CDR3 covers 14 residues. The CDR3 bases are TGTGCCAGTAGGACCCACGGGGGCACAGATACGCAGTATTTT. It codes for CASRTHGGTDTQYF.

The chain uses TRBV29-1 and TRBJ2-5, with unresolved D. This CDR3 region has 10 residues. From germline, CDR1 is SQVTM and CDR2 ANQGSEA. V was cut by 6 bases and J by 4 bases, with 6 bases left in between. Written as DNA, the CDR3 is TGCAGCGTGGAGACAGAGACCCAGTACTTC. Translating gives CSVETETQYF. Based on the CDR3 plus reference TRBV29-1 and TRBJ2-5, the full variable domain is SAVISQKPSRDICQRGTSLTIQCQVDSQVTMMFWYRQQPGQSLTLIATANQGSEATYESGFVIDKFPISRPNLTFSTLTVSNMSPEDSSIYLCSVETETQYFGPGTRLLVL.

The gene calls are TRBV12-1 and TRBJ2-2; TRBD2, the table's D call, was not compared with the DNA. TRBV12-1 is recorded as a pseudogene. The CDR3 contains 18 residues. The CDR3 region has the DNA TGTGCCAGCAGCTTTGCCTTAAGGACTAGCGATAACACCGGGGAGCTGTTTTTT. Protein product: CASSFALRTSDNTGELFF.

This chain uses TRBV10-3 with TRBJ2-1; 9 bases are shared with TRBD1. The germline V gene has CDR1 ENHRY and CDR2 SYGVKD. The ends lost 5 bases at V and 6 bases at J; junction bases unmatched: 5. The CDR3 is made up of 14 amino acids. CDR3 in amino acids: CAISSATGGNEQFF. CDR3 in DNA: TGTGCCATCAGTTCAGCGACAGGGGGCAATGAGCAGTTCTTC.

The CDR3 nucleotides are TGTGCCAGCAGCGCGGAAGGGGTAACCGGGGAGCTGTTTTTT. It specifies CASSAEGVTGELFF. The chain couples TRBV5-4 to TRBJ2-2; weak D call: TRBD1 (5 bases). With 4 bases removed from V and 5 bases from J, the gap between germline ends came to 12 bases. Germline CDR1 reads SGHNT; CDR2 reads YYREEE (reference sequence). There are 14 residues in the CDR3.

This chain's CDR3 is CASSLDPTTSGRFRYEQYF. In DNA form, the CDR3 reads TGTGCCAGCAGCTTAGACCCTACTACTAGCGGGAGGTTTCGCTACGAGCAGTACTTC. The J gene is TRBJ2-7, the V gene TRBV7-9; 12 bases fit TRBD2. CDR1 is SEHNR and CDR2 is FQNEAQ in the germline V gene (reference sequence). After removal of 1 base from V and 3 bases from J, the junction contained 13 bases not matched to a gene. The CDR3 loop spans 19 amino acids.

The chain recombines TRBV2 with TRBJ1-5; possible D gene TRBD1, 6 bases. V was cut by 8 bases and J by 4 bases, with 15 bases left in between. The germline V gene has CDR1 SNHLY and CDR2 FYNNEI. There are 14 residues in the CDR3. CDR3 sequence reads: CASAKQGGNQPQHF. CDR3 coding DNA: TGTGCCAGCGCAAAACAGGGAGGGAATCAGCCCCAGCATTTT.